This T cell receptor beta chain was identified during a study of T cell repertoires in cytomegalovirus infection. Study overall: Recently identified HLA-C-restricted CMV epitopes and well-studied HLA-B-restricted CMV epitopes were used by the study. CMV infection and matching HLA type were both indicated by public TCR beta signatures.

This clonotype came up once. The target antigen is unknown. The study, taken as a whole, reports: HLA-C-restricted CMV-specific TCR beta clonotypes were dominant in the ex vivo response. Using cumulative public TCR beta family frequency, the authors identified those who carried CMV together with the relevant HLA.

The germline CDR1 and CDR2 sequences are SGHVS and FNYEAQ. V gave up 5 bases and J gave up 6 bases, with 20 bases separating them. The CDR3 sequence is 17 residues long. MiXCR, applied by TCRdb to the reads, yields one record per CDR3 protein. The table shows some 920,000 distinct CDR3 sequences, with 25% to 40% occurring only once. The genes are TRBV7-6 and TRBJ2-6, with D perhaps matching TRBD1 or TRBD2 (5 bases each). This specimen consisted of cultured CD8+ T cells from PBMCs, obtained from culture after CMV antigen stimulation. The receptor was derived from a human donor in good health (CMV status not recorded). Some clones in this sample may be carry-over from other donors' samples. This CDR3 is CASSPRDRPSKANVLTF. CDR3 DNA sequence: TGTGCCAGCAGCCCTAGGGACCGCCCCTCTAAGGCCAACGTCCTGACTTTC.